This entry lists 31 T cell receptor beta chains sequenced from one sample in a study of T cells after somatic rescue of genetic block (dated by TCRdb to about 2020). The library was generated by the immunoSEQ multiplex PCR assay. The table comes from immuneACCESS by way of TCRdb, which keeps in-frame sequences with V and J called. Part of the clones is missing from these tables; in studies checked, under half for an unresolved V gene and the rest for unknown reasons. Within this sample are about 120,000 clones, with around 90% of them counted one time only. Less than 1.5% of the sample lies in the top ten. Material: peripheral blood mononuclear cells (PBMCs). These receptors came from a woman aged 18-29 years.

The chain uses TRBV9 and TRBJ2-1; D is unresolved. Deletions cut 0 bases from V and 6 bases from J, with 10 bases between. The CDR3 covers 14 residues. Germline CDR1 and CDR2: SGDLS and YYNGEE. The CDR3 region is CASSVEGGSNEQFF. CDR3 in DNA: TGTGCCAGCAGCGTAGAGGGTGGATCCAATGAGCAGTTCTTC.

The chain uses TRBV7-3 and TRBJ2-1; TRBD1 matches at 8 bases. There are 13 residues in the CDR3. The V segment lost 6 bases and the J segment 6 bases; nucleotides outside the gene matches: 4. Germline V gene lookup returns CDR1 SGHTA and CDR2 FQGTGA. The CDR3 loop reads CASSTGGRNEQFF. CDR3 bases: TGTGCCAGCAGTACAGGGGGGCGCAATGAGCAGTTCTTC. The full variable domain, completed using reference TRBV7-3 and TRBJ2-1, is GAGVSQTPSNKVTEKGKYVELRCDPISGHTALYWYRQSLGQGPEFLIYFQGTGAADDSGLPNDRFFAVRPEGSVSTLKIQRTERGDSAVYLCASSTGGRNEQFFGPGTRLTVL.

This chain joins TRBV11-2 and TRBJ1-3; D is unclear. V lost 7 bases and J lost 4, with 11 bases in between. CDR1 and CDR2 from the germline V gene are SGHAT and FQNNGV. The CDR3 consists of 13 residues. The CDR3 protein is CASMWGAGNTIYF. In DNA form, the CDR3 reads TGTGCCAGCATGTGGGGAGCGGGAAACACCATATATTTT.

The chain uses TRBV28 and TRBJ1-4; D unclear. The CDR3 is made up of 16 amino acids. Germline loops: CDR1 MDHEN, CDR2 SYDVKM. Trimming took off 6 bases at V and 8 bases at J, with 22 bases between the two ends. This CDR3 reads CASSPTMAAFREKLFF. CDR3 sequence (DNA): TGTGCCAGCAGCCCCACCATGGCGGCATTTCGGGAAAAACTGTTTTTT. The full variable domain, rest sourced from reference TRBV28 and TRBJ1-4, is DVKVTQSSRYLVKRTGEKVFLECVQDMDHENMFWYRQDPGLGLRLIYFSYDVKMKEKGDIPEGYSVSREKKERFSLILESASTNQTSMYLCASSPTMAAFREKLFFGSGTQLSVL.

The V gene is TRBV7-9, the J gene TRBJ2-1; 8 nucleotides align to TRBD1. CDR3 size: 15 residues. The germline V gene has CDR1 SEHNR and CDR2 FQNEAQ (reference sequence). The V and J ends lost 1 base and 5 bases, in that order; junction bases with no gene match: 4. The CDR3 DNA sequence: TGTGCCAGCAGCTTAGGTGCAGGGGGCAACAATGAGCAGTTCTTC. Amino acid sequence: CASSLGAGGNNEQFF.

CDR3 protein: CASSSGLAGTDTQYF. The CDR3 DNA follows: TGCGCCAGCAGCTCGGGACTAGCGGGGACAGATACGCAGTATTTT. This chain uses TRBV5-1 with TRBJ2-3, with 13 positions matching TRBD2. J lost 3 bases, V lost 3 bases, and 1 base had no gene match. The CDR3 is 15 residues long. Germline V gene lookup returns CDR1 SGHRS and CDR2 YFSETQ.

The chain combines TRBV7-8 with TRBJ1-5; D perhaps matches TRBD1 (5 bases). V gave up 1 base and J gave up 1 base, with 11 bases separating them. Looked up from germline, CDR1 is SGHVS and CDR2 is FQNEAQ. This CDR3 contains 16 residues. In DNA form, the CDR3 reads TGTGCCAGCAGCTTAGTGAGGGGCTCAAGCAATCAGCCCCAGCATTTT. This encodes CASSLVRGSSNQPQHF.

The chain employs TRBV5-4 and TRBJ1-1; D gene unclear. The CDR3 contains 14 residues. The V gene lost 1 base and the J gene lost 1 base, with 8 bases spanning the gap. CDR1 is SGHNT and CDR2 is YYREEE in the germline V gene (reference sequence). The DNA of the CDR3 is TGTGCCAGCAGCTTGTCGGTAACGAACACTGAAGCTTTCTTT. This gives the protein CASSLSVTNTEAFF.

This chain links TRBV11-2 with TRBJ2-7, with no clear D. This CDR3 has 11 amino acids. CDR1 is SGHAT and CDR2 is FQNNGV in the germline V gene. Trimming took off 5 bases at V and 3 bases at J, with 5 bases between the two ends. CDR3 in DNA: TGTGCCAGCAGCACTCTCTACGAGCAGTACTTC. Protein product: CASSTLYEQYF.

The rearrangement links TRBV5-8 to TRBJ2-7; 8 positions match TRBD1. J was trimmed by 3 bases and V by 0 bases; bases with no gene match: 5. Germline lookup yields CDR1 SGHTS and CDR2 YDEGEE. This CDR3 comprises 15 residues. Here the CDR3 reads CASSLDGTGSYEQYF. CDR3 DNA sequence: TGTGCCAGCAGCTTGGATGGGACAGGTAGCTACGAGCAGTACTTC.

The chain uses TRBV14 and TRBJ1-6; the D gene is possibly TRBD1 (5 bases). CDR1 is SGHDN, CDR2 FVKESK, per germline. This CDR3 is built from 15 residues. The germline V and J ends were trimmed by 4 bases and 9 bases, with 16 bases remaining between them. CDR3 DNA sequence: TGTGCCAGCAGCCCCTGGAATGGGGCGATTTCACCCCTCCACTTT. It translates to CASSPWNGAISPLHF.

The CDR3 DNA reads as TGTGCCTGGAGTGCTGGCAGGGGTGCCCCGGATGGCTACACCTTC. Translation gives CAWSAGRGAPDGYTF. This chain joins TRBV30 and TRBJ1-2; TRBD1 might be the D (6 bases). Germline-derived CDR1 and CDR2 are GTSNPN and SVGIG (reference sequence). The CDR3 covers 15 residues. The V end was cut by 1 base, the J end by 6 bases, with 18 bases between.

This chain uses TRBV9 with TRBJ1-1, with D unresolved. This CDR3 contains 15 residues. Trimming removed 4 bases at V and 4 bases at J, with 17 bases between. Germline V gives CDR1 SGDLS, CDR2 YYNGEE. The chain's CDR3 is CASSLSPRRRTEAFF. CDR3 nucleotides: TGTGCCAGCAGCTTATCACCACGACGGCGCACTGAAGCTTTCTTT.

J is TRBJ1-2 and V is TRBV9; 8 nucleotides agree with TRBD1. Germline V gene lookup returns CDR1 SGDLS and CDR2 YYNGEE. The ends lost 4 bases at V and 3 bases at J; junction bases unmatched: 5. This CDR3 contains 14 residues. CDR3 nucleotide sequence: TGTGCCAGCAGCTTATCGGACAGGGACTATGGCTACACCTTC. Translation: CASSLSDRDYGYTF. Based on the CDR3 plus reference TRBV9 and TRBJ1-2, the full variable domain is DSGVTQTPKHLITATGQRVTLRCSPRSGDLSVYWYQQSLDQGLQFLIQYYNGEERAKGNILERFSAQQFPDLHSELNLSSLELGDSALYFCASSLSDRDYGYTFGSGTRLTVV.

The CDR3 here is CASSIPTGLNTEAFF. The CDR3 region has the DNA TGTGCCAGCAGCATCCCGACAGGGCTGAACACTGAAGCTTTCTTT. This chain links TRBV9 with TRBJ1-1; 7 nucleotides agree with TRBD1. Trimming took 4 bases from V and 0 from J; bases not matched to a gene: 6. Per the germline V gene, CDR1 is SGDLS and CDR2 is YYNGEE. There are 15 residues in the CDR3.

The chain joins TRBV7-2 to TRBJ1-5, with TRBD1 identical over 7 bases. The CDR3 runs to 17 residues. CDR1 is SGHTA and CDR2 is FQGNSA in the germline V gene. J was trimmed by 1 base and V by 1 base; bases with no gene match: 7. CDR3 region: CASSLGAGGMSNQPQHF. For the CDR3, the DNA is TGTGCCAGCAGCTTAGGGGCAGGGGGGATGAGCAATCAGCCCCAGCATTTT.

The J gene is TRBJ2-3, the V gene TRBV28; D possibly corresponds to TRBD2 (6 bases). CDR3 size: 14 residues. V shed 1 base and J shed 5 bases, with 10 bases lying between them. CDR1 is MDHEN, CDR2 SYDVKM, per germline. The CDR3: CASSLSEGRDTQYF. The CDR3 nucleotides read TGTGCCAGCAGTTTATCGGAGGGCCGAGATACGCAGTATTTT.

Points on this clone: This sample also contains other DNA sequences that code for the same CDR3. The chain recombines TRBV19 with TRBJ1-1; no definite D call. Germline V gene data show CDR1 as LNHDA and CDR2 as SQIVND (reference sequence). This CDR3 has 13 amino acids. V shed 3 bases and J shed 1 base, with 6 bases lying between them. The CDR3: CASSIGPNTEAFF. The CDR3 DNA reads as TGTGCCAGTAGTATCGGGCCGAACACTGAAGCTTTCTTT.

CDR3 protein: CSVAREPQETQYF. CDR3 nucleotides: TGCAGCGTCGCAAGGGAGCCCCAAGAGACCCAGTACTTC. The chain employs TRBV29-1 and TRBJ2-5; D possibly corresponds to TRBD2 (5 bases). The CDR3 length is 13 residues. V gave up 6 bases and J gave up 1 base, with 12 bases separating them. The germline gives CDR1 SQVTM, CDR2 ANQGSEA.

This chain connects TRBV28 to TRBJ1-1; D is perhaps TRBD1 (5 bases). CDR3 length equals 16 residues. V was clipped by 6 bases and J by 1 base, with 18 bases between them. Germline CDR1 MDHEN, CDR2 SYDVKM. CDR3 bases: TGTGCCAGCAGCTTAGATCCCCAGGGTTCGAACACTGAAGCTTTCTTT. Protein sequence: CASSLDPQGSNTEAFF.

J is TRBJ1-2 and V is TRBV6-5; 12 positions agree with TRBD1. The CDR3 length is 16 residues. The J segment lost 5 bases and the V segment lost 3 bases, leaving 7 bases of the junction unmatched. Looked up from germline, CDR1 is MNHEY and CDR2 is SVGAGI. CDR3 DNA sequence: TGTGCCAGCAGTTATTGGGGGACAGGGGGCGGGTATGGCTACACCTTC. Amino acid sequence: CASSYWGTGGGYGYTF.

The V and J genes are TRBV18 and TRBJ2-3; TRBD1 aligns across 11 bases. The J segment lost 5 bases and the V segment lost 2 bases, leaving 6 bases of the junction unmatched. The CDR3 contains 16 residues. The germline CDR1 and CDR2 sequences are KGHSH and LQKENI. The CDR3 loop is CASSPSGQGAGDTQYF. DNA for the CDR3: TGTGCCAGCTCACCATCCGGACAGGGGGCTGGAGATACGCAGTATTTT. Supplemented by reference TRBV18 and TRBJ2-3, the full variable domain reads NAGVMQNPRHLVRRRGQEARLRCSPMKGHSHVYWYRQLPEEGLKFMVYLQKENIIDESGMPKERFSAEFPKEGPSILRIQQVVRGDSAAYFCASSPSGQGAGDTQYFGPGTRLTVL.

The chain carries TRBV5-6 and TRBJ1-2; D call uncertain. This CDR3 has 13 amino acids. With 4 bases removed from V and 1 base from J, the gap between germline ends came to 8 bases. Germline CDR1 SGHDT, CDR2 YYEEEE. CDR3 sequence: CASSPGSNYGYTF. CDR3 DNA: TGTGCCAGCAGCCCTGGGAGTAACTATGGCTACACCTTC.

The chain has TRBV30 and TRBJ2-5; 7 bases agree with TRBD1. This CDR3 region has 14 residues. V trimming: 1 base; J trimming: 2 bases; junction bases outside the gene matches: 4. Germline-derived CDR1 and CDR2 are GTSNPN and SVGIG (reference sequence). CDR3 nucleotides: TGTGCCTGGAGTGGGACAGGTTCGCAAGAGACCCAGTACTTC. Protein sequence: CAWSGTGSQETQYF.

The V and J genes are TRBV5-4 and TRBJ1-6; 9 bases match TRBD1. Germline CDR1 SGHNT, CDR2 YYREEE (reference sequence). Unmatched junction bases numbered 8, after V lost 4 bases and J lost 6 bases. The CDR3 is 16 amino acids. As DNA, the CDR3 is TGTGCCAGCAGCCCAATAGGACAGGGGATTAATTCACCCCTCCACTTT. This translates into CASSPIGQGINSPLHF.

The chain employs TRBV6-5 and TRBJ2-3; D call uncertain. V was trimmed by 0 bases and J by 5 bases, leaving 12 bases between them. The CDR3 length is 15 residues. CDR1 MNHEY and CDR2 SVGAGI come from the germline V gene. Written as DNA, the CDR3 is TGTGCCAGCAGTTACTCATTTGCGGTGGAAGATACGCAGTATTTT. It codes for CASSYSFAVEDTQYF.

This clone has just a few counts. The chain uses TRBV5-1 and TRBJ1-1; D is unresolved. Germline V gene sequence: CDR1 SGHRS, CDR2 YFSETQ. The CDR3 has 14 residues. V gave up 0 bases and J gave up 0 bases, with 6 bases separating them. The CDR3 DNA reads TGCGCCAGCAGCTTGGGGGTCATGAACACTGAAGCTTTCTTT. This translates into CASSLGVMNTEAFF. The full variable domain, completed using reference TRBV5-1 and TRBJ1-1, is KAGVTQTPRYLIKTRGQQVTLSCSPISGHRSVSWYQQTPGQGLQFLFEYFSETQRNKGNFPGRFSGRQFSNSRSEMNVSTLELGDSALYLCASSLGVMNTEAFFGQGTRLTVV.

The chain is built from TRBV7-8 and TRBJ1-1, with a weak D call TRBD1 (6 bases). From germline, CDR1 is SGHVS and CDR2 FQNEAQ. The CDR3 is 15 residues long. The germline V and J ends were trimmed by 1 base and 0 bases, with 9 bases remaining between them. In DNA, the CDR3 is TGTGCCAGCAGCTTAGTTACAGGGATGAACACTGAAGCTTTCTTT. This translates into CASSLVTGMNTEAFF. Full variable domain (rest looked up from reference TRBV7-8 and TRBJ1-1): GAGVSQSPRYKVAKRGQDVALRCDPISGHVSLFWYQQALGQGPEFLTYFQNEAQLDKSGLPSDRFFAERPEGSVSTLKIQRTQQEDSAVYLCASSLVTGMNTEAFFGQGTRLTVV.

A word on this clone: The same CDR3 also results from other DNA sequences found in this sample. This chain connects TRBV18 to TRBJ2-7; D may be TRBD1 (5 bases). Germline CDR1 reads KGHSH; CDR2 reads LQKENI. Trimming pared 3 bases from V and 1 base from J, leaving 7 bases between. The CDR3 has 13 residues. CDR3 protein: CASSPPGSYEQYF. The CDR3 DNA reads TGTGCCAGCTCACCCCCAGGGTCCTACGAGCAGTACTTC.

The chain employs TRBV6-5 and TRBJ1-2; weak D call: TRBD1 (6 bases). The CDR3 spans 13 residues. CDR1 is MNHEY and CDR2 is SVGAGI in the germline V gene. V was pared by 5 bases and J by 8 bases, with 15 bases between. The CDR3 reads CASSQRGGTGYTF. CDR3 bases: TGTGCCAGCAGTCAAAGGGGGGGGACCGGCTACACCTTC.

This chain joins TRBV10-3 and TRBJ2-2; tentatively, D is TRBD1 (6 bases). V was trimmed by 2 bases and J by 6 bases, leaving 16 bases between them. Germline CDR1 ENHRY, CDR2 SYGVKD. This CDR3 is 16 amino acids long. The DNA of the CDR3 is TGTGCCATCAGTGAGAAAGGGGGATGGAATTCCGGGGAGCTGTTTTTT. This translates into CAISEKGGWNSGELFF.